The next 25 T cell receptor beta chains were all read from a single sample in a study of Graves' ophthalmopathy and Graves' hyperthyroidism. TCR beta CDR3 regions were amplified from RNA transcripts. Scientists carried out first-round RT-PCR using HTBI primers and then a second-round multiplex PCR. TCRdb redid the calling of the multiplex PCR reads with MiXCR, one entry per CDR3 protein. The table lists 450,000 or so distinct CDR3 sequences, about 15% of them singletons. Sequences were obtained from blood. These receptors all stem from a woman aged 30 to 39 with Graves' ophthalmopathy.

This chain connects TRBV28 to TRBJ2-7; D is ambiguous. V lost 2 bases, J lost 6 bases, and 32 bases lay in between. The CDR3 is made up of 20 amino acids. Looked up from germline, CDR1 is MDHEN and CDR2 is SYDVKM. The chain's CDR3 is CASSLARILFYTVPVGEQYF. In nucleotides, the CDR3 is TGTGCCAGCAGTTTAGCCCGCATCCTATTTTATACGGTACCGGTAGGCGAGCAGTACTTC.

The CDR3 region is CASSLDGVGVPVEQYF. For the CDR3, the DNA is TGTGCCAGCAGCTTAGATGGGGTCGGGGTCCCAGTTGAGCAGTACTTC. The chain links TRBV11-2 to TRBJ2-7; possibly TRBD2 for D (5 bases). In germline, CDR1 is SGHAT, CDR2 FQNNGV. Trimming took off 0 bases at V and 7 bases at J, with 19 bases between the two ends. This CDR3 is 16 amino acids long.

In this sample, this clonotype turned up a few times. This rearrangement joins TRBV28 to TRBJ2-7; 9 bases match TRBD1. With V trimmed by 3 bases and J by 6 bases, 12 bases remained unmatched. The CDR3 extends over 16 amino acids. CDR1 is MDHEN, CDR2 SYDVKM, per germline. For the CDR3, the DNA is TGTGCCAGCAGTTTCACAAAGGGACAGGGTCTTCCCGAGCAGTACTTC. Translating gives CASSFTKGQGLPEQYF.

This sequence joins TRBV27 and TRBJ2-7; either TRBD1 or TRBD2 may supply D (6 bases each). The V end was cut by 6 bases, the J end by 6 bases, with 15 bases between. CDR3 length equals 13 residues. Germline V lookup: CDR1 MNHEY, CDR2 SMNVEV (reference sequence). CDR3 in DNA: TGTGCCAGCAGATTTACAGGGAGGCGCGAGCAGTACTTC. Encoded protein: CASRFTGRREQYF.

Ten or more counts support this clonotype. The J gene is TRBJ1-5, the V gene TRBV12-3 or TRBV12-4; 7 bases match TRBD1. The CDR3 is 15 amino acids. The V segment lost 5 bases and the J segment 3 bases; nucleotides outside the gene matches: 7. The chain's CDR3 is CASSPIDRDNQPQHF. The CDR3, as DNA: TGTGCCAGCAGTCCTATTGACAGGGACAATCAGCCCCAGCATTTT.

The chain is built from TRBV4-1 and TRBJ2-7, with 8 bases matching TRBD1. The germline V gene has CDR1 MGHRA and CDR2 YSYEKL. J was trimmed by 5 bases and V by 4 bases; bases with no gene match: 10. The CDR3 length is 15 residues. The DNA of the CDR3 is TGCGCCAGCAGCCGCCTCAGGGGGCTGCGTAACGAGCAGTACTTC. Translating it yields CASSRLRGLRNEQYF.

V is TRBV9 and J is TRBJ2-7; 7 nucleotides agree with TRBD2. This CDR3 contains 16 residues. Germline loops: CDR1 SGDLS, CDR2 YYNGEE. V lost 2 bases to trimming and J lost 5 bases; unmatched junction nucleotides: 13. The CDR3 coding sequence is TGTGCCAGCAGCGTGGGAGGCCGGGGGGAGGTCCACGAGCAGTACTTC. Protein: CASSVGGRGEVHEQYF. Full variable domain (remainder filled in from reference TRBV9 and TRBJ2-7): DSGVTQTPKHLITATGQRVTLRCSPRSGDLSVYWYQQSLDQGLQFLIQYYNGEERAKGNILERFSAQQFPDLHSELNLSSLELGDSALYFCASSVGGRGEVHEQYFGPGTRLTVT.

The V and J genes are TRBV24-1 and TRBJ2-7; 9 bases agree with TRBD1. There are 13 residues in the CDR3. V gave up 8 bases and J gave up 6 bases; unmatched junction bases: 7. Germline V gives CDR1 KGHDR, CDR2 SFDVKD. The CDR3: CATMGQGTSEQYF. CDR3 coding DNA: TGTGCCACCATGGGACAGGGAACGTCCGAGCAGTACTTC.

J is TRBJ2-7 and V is TRBV7-2, with D perhaps TRBD2 (6 bases). Trimming shortened V by 3 bases and J by 1 base, and 13 bases separated the two germline ends. Germline V gene sequence: CDR1 SGHTA, CDR2 FQGNSA. The CDR3 is 15 residues long. The CDR3 nucleotides read TGTGCCAGCAGCTTCTACCGGGACTCTTCCTACGAGCAGTACTTC. It yields the protein CASSFYRDSSYEQYF.

CDR3 sequence (DNA): TGTGCCACCAGTGACCGTTCGGACAAAAACATTCAGTACTTC. Its translation is CATSDRSDKNIQYF. The chain uses TRBV24-1 and TRBJ2-4; no definite D call. Germline V gene sequence: CDR1 KGHDR, CDR2 SFDVKD. V was cut by 4 bases and J by 3 bases, with 9 bases left in between. The CDR3 loop spans 14 amino acids.

This clonotype was counted many times. The V call is TRBV6-4, the J call TRBJ1-1; D is uncertain. CDR3 length equals 13 residues. Trimming left V 3 bases short and J 10 bases short, with 15 bases between. The germline CDR1 and CDR2 sequences are MRHNA and SNTAGT. Written as DNA, the CDR3 is TGTGCCAGCAGTGAAACAATCCCTCTCGGAGCTTTCTTT. This translates into CASSETIPLGAFF.

This clonotype was seen ten or more times. This sequence joins TRBV11-2 and TRBJ1-1, with 7 bases aligning to TRBD1. The CDR3 extends over 16 amino acids. Per the germline V gene, CDR1 is SGHAT and CDR2 is FQNNGV. V dropped 5 bases and J dropped 0; count of bases not matched to a gene: 9. The CDR3: CASSPPTTGVNTEAFF. CDR3 in DNA: TGTGCCAGCAGCCCCCCTACCACAGGGGTGAACACTGAAGCTTTCTTT.

This clonotype was observed many times. This sequence joins TRBV19 and TRBJ1-5, with D possibly matching TRBD1 (6 bases). Between the trimmed V and J ends, which lost 6 bases and 7 bases, there was a span of 13 bases. Germline values: CDR1 LNHDA, CDR2 SQIVND (reference sequence). This CDR3 has 13 residues. The CDR3 nucleotides are TGTGCCAGTAGGGGGGCGTATTCGCAGCCCCAGCATTTT. It translates to CASRGAYSQPQHF.

This clonotype appeared many times. The chain links TRBV27 to TRBJ1-2, with D possibly TRBD1 on 6 matching bases. This CDR3 spans 16 amino acids. Germline V gives CDR1 MNHEY, CDR2 SMNVEV (reference sequence). Trimming pared 3 bases from V and 0 bases from J, leaving 14 bases between. This CDR3 reads CASSFVGGSTNYGYTF. As DNA, the CDR3 is TGTGCCAGCAGTTTCGTGGGGGGCTCGACTAACTATGGCTACACCTTC.

The table lists this clonotype with many counts. This CDR3 reads CASSQTGTESYEQYF. The CDR3 DNA reads as TGTGCCAGCAGCCAAACCGGGACAGAATCGTACGAGCAGTACTTC. This chain links TRBV27 with TRBJ2-7; TRBD1 matches 7 bases. Trimming at V came to 6 bases and at J to 4 bases, leaving 12 bases not matched to a gene. From germline, CDR1 is MNHEY and CDR2 SMNVEV (reference sequence). This CDR3 region has 15 residues.

This clonotype was found many times. A much larger clone lies one base from this, so it may be a read error. V and J are TRBV6-4 and TRBJ2-2; D is ambiguous. The CDR3 spans 13 residues. Germline values: CDR1 MRHNA, CDR2 SNTAGT. V dropped 2 bases and J dropped 1 base, with 2 bases sitting between them. In DNA form, the CDR3 reads TGTGCCAGCAGTGACAAGAACACCGGGGAGCTGTTTTTT. It yields the protein CASSDKNTGELFF.

This clonotype has ten or more counts. The DNA for the CDR3 is TGTGCCAGCAGTTACGTCGACAGGGGGTTGCCTGAAGCTTTCTTT. It translates to CASSYVDRGLPEAFF. This chain joins TRBV28 and TRBJ1-1; 9 nucleotides match TRBD1. V shed 4 bases and J 6 bases; nucleotides not matched to a gene: 9. This CDR3 has 15 amino acids. The germline CDR1 and CDR2 sequences are MDHEN and SYDVKM.

This clonotype was detected ten times or more. The gene calls are TRBV3-1 and TRBJ1-5, with D tentatively TRBD1 (5 bases). Germline V gives CDR1 LGHDT, CDR2 YNNKEL (reference sequence). CDR3 size: 13 residues. CDR3 DNA: TGTGCTACAGCCCGGGGGTACGGTCAGCCCCAGCATTTT. Residues: CATARGYGQPQHF.

Only a few counts were recorded for this clonotype. V usage is TRBV6-2 or TRBV6-3 and J usage is TRBJ2-7; D not certain. The ends were cut back, 0 bases at V and 5 bases at J, with 11 bases in the middle. There are 14 residues in the CDR3. Germline lookup yields CDR1 MNHEY and CDR2 SVGEGT. CDR3 sequence reads: CASSYSYASNEQYF. The CDR3 bases are TGTGCCAGCAGTTACTCGTACGCCAGCAACGAGCAGTACTTC.

This clonotype was counted ten times or more. V is TRBV30 and J is TRBJ2-7; D is perhaps TRBD2 (6 bases). Germline values: CDR1 GTSNPN, CDR2 SVGIG (reference sequence). The CDR3 runs 14 residues. V gave up 5 bases and J gave up 0 bases, with 14 bases separating them. The DNA of the CDR3 is TGTGCCTGGGGGCGGGACTCTAGCTCCTACGAGCAGTACTTC. This encodes CAWGRDSSSYEQYF. Filled out from reference TRBV30 and TRBJ2-7, the complete variable domain reads SQTIHQWPATLVQPVGSPLSLECTVEGTSNPNLYWYRQAAGRGLQLLFYSVGIGQISSEVPQNLSASRPQDRQFILSSKKLLLSDSGFYLCAWGRDSSSYEQYFGPGTRLTVT.

This clonotype was detected ten times or more. The CDR3 region is CASSLAVGGQPQHF. Here the CDR3 DNA reads TGTGCCAGCAGTTTAGCTGTAGGAGGGCAGCCCCAGCATTTT. The V and J genes are TRBV27 and TRBJ1-5, with D uncertain. V lost 2 bases to trimming and J lost 7 bases, with 12 bases between them. CDR3 length: 14 residues. The V gene's germline CDR1 is MNHEY and CDR2 SMNVEV (reference sequence).

The chain has TRBV15 and TRBJ2-5, with D maybe TRBD1 (6 bases). CDR1 and CDR2 (germline): LNHNV, YYDKDF (reference sequence). The V end lost 0 bases, the J end lost 7 bases, and 12 bases lay between the germline ends. The CDR3 loop spans 14 amino acids. The CDR3 DNA is TGTGCCACCAGCAGAGATTCAGGGGCGGGGACCCAGTACTTC. Residues: CATSRDSGAGTQYF. The whole variable domain, filled in from reference TRBV15 and TRBJ2-5, reads DAMVIQNPRYQVTQFGKPVTLSCSQTLNHNVMYWYQQKSSQAPKLLFHYYDKDFNNEADTPDNFQSRRPNTSFCFLDIRSPGLGDTAMYLCATSRDSGAGTQYFGPGTRLLVL.

The V and J genes are TRBV5-6 and TRBJ1-1; no reliable D call. The CDR3 sequence is 13 residues long. The V and J ends lost 2 bases and 6 bases respectively, with 11 bases between them. Looked up from germline, CDR1 is SGHDT and CDR2 is YYEEEE. CDR3 DNA: TGTGCCAGCAGCTTAGGGCCCGCGCCTGAAGCTTTCTTT. Translation: CASSLGPAPEAFF.

This clonotype was found many times. The chain has TRBV6-1 and TRBJ2-6; D is uncertain. The CDR3 is 15 residues long. Trimming left V 5 bases short and J 0 bases short, with 8 bases between. The germline gives CDR1 MNHNS, CDR2 SASEGT. In nucleotides, the CDR3 is TGTGCCAGCAGTCGGGCCGTCTCTGGGGCCAACGTCCTGACTTTC. Protein: CASSRAVSGANVLTF.

This clonotype was counted at least ten times. The chain employs TRBV6-1 and TRBJ1-2; TRBD1 aligns across 8 bases. Germline assignment: CDR1 MNHNS and CDR2 SASEGT. This CDR3 has 13 amino acids. With 7 bases clipped from V and 8 bases from J, the junction kept 9 bases outside the gene matches. CDR3 in DNA: TGTGCCAGCAACCCACAGGGGGAAGGAGGCTACACCTTC. Translated, it gives CASNPQGEGGYTF.